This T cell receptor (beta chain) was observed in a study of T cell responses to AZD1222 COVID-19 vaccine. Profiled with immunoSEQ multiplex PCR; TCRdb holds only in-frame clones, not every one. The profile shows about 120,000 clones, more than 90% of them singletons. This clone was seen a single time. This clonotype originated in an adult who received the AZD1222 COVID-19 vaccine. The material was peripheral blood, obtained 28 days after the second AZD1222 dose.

The CDR3 region is CASSLRDGYTF. CDR3 nucleotides: TGTGCCAGCAGCCTACGTGATGGCTACACCTTC. J is TRBJ1-2 and V is TRBV7-9; D ambiguous. Germline loops: CDR1 SEHNR, CDR2 FQNEAQ (reference sequence). Trimming took 5 bases from V and 6 from J, leaving 7 bases between them. This CDR3 spans 11 amino acids.